This TCR beta chain was recovered during a study of T cells in Graves' hyperthyroidism and ophthalmopathy. The TCR beta CDR3 regions underwent amplification using RNA transcripts as the source. The HTBI primer set drove a first-round RT-PCR of the TCR CDR3. TCRdb re-called the multiplex PCR reads through MiXCR, storing one row per CDR3 protein. The sample includes more than 50,000 distinct CDR3 sequences, approximately 57% of them seen just once. Germline assignment: CDR1 SEHNR and CDR2 FQNEAQ (reference sequence). Trimming cost V 6 bases and J 4 bases, with 16 bases left between them. This CDR3 is 15 amino acids long.

The V call is TRBV7-9, the J call TRBJ1-5, with D possibly matching TRBD1 (6 bases). Specimen: blood. This TCR derives from a woman aged 55 to 70 with Graves' ophthalmopathy. In nucleotides, the CDR3 is TGTGCCAGCAGAACACAGGGTCGGGGGAATCAGCCCCAGCATTTT. Its translation: CASRTQGRGNQPQHF. The entire variable domain, with the rest obtained from reference TRBV7-9 and TRBJ1-5, is as follows: DTGVSQNPRHKITKRGQNVTFRCDPISEHNRLYWYRQTLGQGPEFLTYFQNEAQLEKSRLLSDRFSAERPKGSFSTLEIQRTEQGDSAMYLCASRTQGRGNQPQHFGDGTRLSIL.